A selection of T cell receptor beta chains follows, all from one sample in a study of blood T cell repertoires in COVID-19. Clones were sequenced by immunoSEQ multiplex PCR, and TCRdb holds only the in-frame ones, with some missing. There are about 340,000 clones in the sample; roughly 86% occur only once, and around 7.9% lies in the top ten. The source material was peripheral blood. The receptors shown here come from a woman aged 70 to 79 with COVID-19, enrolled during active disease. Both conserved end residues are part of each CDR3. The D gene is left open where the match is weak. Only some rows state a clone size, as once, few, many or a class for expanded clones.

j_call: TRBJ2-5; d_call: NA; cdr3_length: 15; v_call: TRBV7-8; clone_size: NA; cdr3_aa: CASSSVWAGKETQYF; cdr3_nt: TGTGCCAGCAGCTCCGTTTGGGCGGGGAAGGAGACCCAGTACTTC
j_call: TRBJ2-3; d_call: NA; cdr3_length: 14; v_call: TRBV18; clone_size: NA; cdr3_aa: CASSPTSSTDTQYF; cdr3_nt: TGTGCCAGCTCACCTACAAGTAGCACAGATACGCAGTATTTT
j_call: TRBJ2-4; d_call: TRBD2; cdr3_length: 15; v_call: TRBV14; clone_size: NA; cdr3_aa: CASSRDYSPGDIQYF; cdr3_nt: TGTGCCAGCAGCCGGGACTACTCCCCTGGGGACATTCAGTACTTC
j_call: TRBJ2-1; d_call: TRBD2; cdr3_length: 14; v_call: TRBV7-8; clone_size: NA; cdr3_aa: CASSLQRGDGEQFF; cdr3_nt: TGTGCCAGCAGCTTACAGCGGGGGGACGGTGAGCAGTTCTTC
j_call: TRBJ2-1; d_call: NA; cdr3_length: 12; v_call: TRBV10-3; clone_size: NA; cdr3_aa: CAIRQGGDEQFF; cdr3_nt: TGTGCCATCCGGCAGGGCGGCGATGAGCAGTTCTTC
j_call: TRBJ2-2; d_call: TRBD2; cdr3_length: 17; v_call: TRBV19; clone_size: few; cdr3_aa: CASSPQGAGGRAGELFF; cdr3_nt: TGTGCCAGTAGTCCCCAAGGAGCGGGGGGTAGGGCCGGGGAGCTGTTTTTT
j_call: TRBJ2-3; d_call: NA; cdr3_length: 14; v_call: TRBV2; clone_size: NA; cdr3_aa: CASSAGEGTDTQYF; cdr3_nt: TGTGCCAGCAGTGCGGGGGAAGGCACAGATACGCAGTATTTT
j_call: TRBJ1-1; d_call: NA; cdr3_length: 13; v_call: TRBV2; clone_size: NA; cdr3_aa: CASSFGQNTEAFF; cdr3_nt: TGTGCCAGCAGCTTCGGACAGAACACTGAAGCTTTCTTT
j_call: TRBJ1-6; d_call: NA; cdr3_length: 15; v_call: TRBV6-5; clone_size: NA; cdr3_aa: CASSYSNLGDSPLHF; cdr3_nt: TGTGCCAGCAGTTACTCGAATCTCGGAGATTCACCCCTCCACTTT
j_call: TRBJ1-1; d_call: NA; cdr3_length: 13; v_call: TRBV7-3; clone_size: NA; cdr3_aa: CASSLERGTEAFF; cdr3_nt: TGTGCCAGCAGCTTAGAAAGGGGCACTGAAGCTTTCTTT
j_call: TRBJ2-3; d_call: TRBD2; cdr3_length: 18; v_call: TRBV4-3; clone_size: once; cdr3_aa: CASSQDRAQRGDTDTQYF; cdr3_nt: TGCGCCAGCAGCCAAGATAGGGCCCAGCGGGGGGACACAGATACGCAGTATTTT
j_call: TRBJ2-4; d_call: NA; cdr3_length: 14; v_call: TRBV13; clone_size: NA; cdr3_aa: CASSGVLGAGIQYF; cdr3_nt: TGTGCCAGCAGCGGGGTGTTGGGAGCAGGCATTCAGTACTTC